This T cell receptor beta chain is drawn from a study of cytomegalovirus exposure and HLA in healthy donors (dated by TCRdb to 2017 to 2019). With respect to the entire study: According to an earlier analysis of several hundred of the donors, 200 million or so T cells yielded roughly 100 million unique TCR beta sequences and less than 300 Gb of sequence data. About 330 gigabases of sequencing data and 91 million or so unique TCR sequences made up an early release that covered about 640 HLA-typed donors. The genetic ancestry cluster associated with self-reported Caucasian donors included roughly 84% of the roughly 410 genotyped donors. The study aimed to test whether cataloging public T cell receptors could reveal signatures of past pathogen exposure. The T cell repertoires of under 700 subjects were profiled by immunosequencing and related to cytomegalovirus serostatus. Besides the first cohort of about 730 subjects, a separate validation cohort made up of 120 different subjects was used. The study combined high-throughput TCR immunosequencing, statistical association of individual TCRs with disease status, and machine learning to predict cytomegalovirus infection status. To study patterns of TCR occurrence, a later analysis re-analyzed previously published TCR beta repertoires from 666 donors and added high-resolution HLA genotyping. Rather than drawing on any new phenotypic data, the later analysis identified candidate immune exposures from TCR beta sequences and the way those sequences occurred across donors. An earlier analysis of 587 of the donors applied high-throughput TCR beta sequencing to assess whether each TCR beta V gene segment acted as functional or pseudogenic. Donor age, sex, ethnicity and CMV serostatus were collected together with the repertoire data. Genome-wide SNP genotypes for about three fifths of the 666 donors were used in a later genetic analysis, which treated that subset as a discovery cohort. All discovery cohort repertoires had been generated using a single sequencing platform. HLA typing covered class I and class II loci at four-digit resolution. The number of donors typed differed by locus, with roughly 629-640 for A, B, C, DRB1 and DQB1, around 500 for DQA1, approximately 570 for DPA1, and some 440 for DPB1. Because of strong linkage in the cohort, roughly five DR-DQ haplotypes were treated as single units for association and clustering. On average, over 200,000 unique TCR beta nucleotide sequences were sequenced per donor among roughly 430 genotyped donors of the cohort, with roughly 18% of those sequences being non-productive.

What the study reported, not specific to this receptor: Strong co-occurrence of HLA alleles, especially DR and DQ, made assigning TCR associations to individual alleles difficult. An earlier analysis of approximately 500 of the donors showed that most TCR beta V segments appeared in productive rearrangements either about 87% or about 30% of the time, which broadly matched IMGT annotations. A few of the identified cytomegalovirus-associated TCR beta chains were confirmed in vitro to be specific for cytomegalovirus antigens. Presence/absence analyses assumed roughly uniform sequencing depth across donors, an assumption that may not hold. Across donors, most TCR sequences were observed very rarely, whereas some public TCRs were present in many individuals. Cytomegalovirus status was reported to be diagnosed by the classifier with high specificity and sensitivity in both the original and validation cohorts. The cohort was sequenced for TCR beta chains only, and without alpha or paired-chain data the features that could be detected were limited. HLA typing was unavailable for some donors at each locus, so association tests used only the typed subset. A cluster of highly shared sequence variants was judged likely to represent a technical artifact of the sequencing pipeline. According to the authors, the approach could potentially be generalized to other disease states and immunological phenotypes. For the cohort, immune exposure information was limited to CMV serostatus. In a later analysis, HLA-associated TCR beta chains were found to be more clonally expanded and to have lower generation probabilities than equally common non-associated chains. In a later analysis, most CMV-associated TCR beta chains were found to appear HLA-restricted, with HLA associations seemingly driven largely by CMV exposure. In a later genetic analysis, fewer N-insertions in productive TCRs were reported among donors in an Asian-associated ancestry cluster than the roughly 700-donor mean. According to a later analysis, TCR association rates differed among HLA loci, with DRB1 alleles showing the most associated TCRs and HLA-C alleles showing the fewest. At a false discovery rate of 0.05, a later analysis linked about 17,000 TCR beta sequences to specific HLA alleles. Because counts were too low, 15 to 20 rarely observed V segments, including chromosome 9 orphons, were excluded from the earlier analysis of some 590 of the donors. Correlated functional status among segregating V segments might reflect linkage disequilibrium, but an unknown experimental factor could not be ruled out. A further reported finding was that TCR beta sequences accurately predicted the HLA-A and HLA-B alleles for most subjects in the first cohort. Some IMGT-functional V segments, including TRBV6-2 and TRBV6-3, could not be told apart with the 87-base-pair reads, so those segments were excluded. A later analysis reported that several top co-occurrence clusters appeared linked to parvovirus B19, influenza, CMV and Epstein-Barr virus. The study listed approximately 150 TCR beta chains as associated with cytomegalovirus. In a later genetic analysis, a missense DCLRE1C variant was associated with V-gene and J-gene trimming of TCR beta chains, and the association was replicated in an independent cohort.

This clone showed up just a few times. There is no known antigen for this receptor. It has no much larger one-base neighbor in the sample; base qualities were not kept. The library was built by means of the immunoSEQ multiplex PCR assay. A mixture of 60 forward primers for TCR Vbeta segments and 13 reverse primers for TCR Jbeta segments was used in the multiplex PCR. Amplification of the CDR3 region of rearranged TCR beta genes was performed with a multiplex PCR assay on genomic DNA. Amplified TCR beta libraries were sequenced as 87-base-pair reads on the Illumina HiSeq System. The authors processed their data as follows. A later analysis counted approximately 84 million unique TCR beta chains across the 650 to 800 repertoires, and 9 million to 14 million of these chains were shared by at least two donors. Raw reads were error-corrected and collapsed into unique sequences with a nearest-neighbor algorithm that merged closely related sequences to remove PCR and sequencing errors. Alignment of CDR3 sequences to IMGT reference sequences was used to assign V, D and J gene segments. For a sequence to be retained, at least a six-nucleotide match to both a V gene segment and a J gene segment was required. Rearrangements were called productive when the CDR3 lacked stop codons and stayed in frame with V and J; all others were non-productive. CDR3 was defined according to IMGT convention as the region running from the second conserved V-encoded cysteine to the conserved J-encoded phenylalanine. Sequences without an unambiguous match to a single V gene segment were excluded from the earlier analysis of almost 600 of the donors. An earlier analysis of 550 to 650 of the donors classified V segments as functional when productive rearrangements were above 56.7% and as segregating when the standard deviation between donors was above 5%. A statistical classification framework was developed to diagnose cytomegalovirus status using the catalog of TCR beta chain sequences. V and J gene assignment, in a later analysis, came from comparing TCR nucleotide sequences with IMGT/GENE-DB human TR gene sequences. The TCRdist pipeline was used in a later analysis to assign CDR3 sequences and most-parsimonious VDJ recombination scenarios. In a later analysis, each TCR beta chain was defined by its CDR3 amino acid sequence together with its V-gene family, and reads without a unique V-gene family were excluded. To address suspected cross-contamination and a sequencing artifact, a later analysis removed a few hundred highly shared, low-generation-probability nucleotide sequences. In a later analysis, a clonal expansion index was calculated for each public chain from normalized within-repertoire ranks of inferred template counts. Generation probabilities in a later analysis came from a VDJ recombination model fitted to out-of-frame rearrangements, and those results were checked against IGoR. A later analysis scored TCR-TCR, TCR-HLA and TCR-CMV co-occurrence with hypergeometric tests, applying a repertoire-size bias correction to TCR pairs. False discovery rates were estimated in a later analysis by permuting HLA or CMV assignments 20 times. In a later analysis, co-occurring TCRs were grouped using DBSCAN, and TCRdist sequence similarity was added for clustering within HLA-allele-positive subsets. For co-occurrence clustering, repertoires with fewer than 30,000 or more than 120,000 public chains were excluded, along with about five repertoires with anomalous nucleotide sharing. Entries here come from immuneACCESS through TCRdb and include only in-frame sequences with V and J called. Some clones fail to appear in such tables; in the studies checked, an unresolved V gene covers under half of the shortfall, and the cause of the remainder is unknown. From that table come the V and J calls and clone size; the DNA was used to work out D and trimming. The sample table contains more than 100,000 clones; only one count was recorded for 55% to 75% of them. Of the sample, over 4% is held by the ten largest clones.

The CDR1 and CDR2 encoded by the germline V gene are MGHRA and YSYEKL. CDR3 length: 15 amino acids, cysteine to phenylalanine. Only the CDR3 DNA is retained, 45 bases long and in frame from the first base. V lost 1 base and J lost 2 bases; the stretch between them is 12 bases long. In total, around 600 healthy bone marrow donors made up the cohort. All cohort members were sampled while nominally healthy, although unrecorded immune exposures were likely present. The donor was CMV seropositive and belonged to the group of 250 to 300 seropositive cohort members. A peripheral blood sample was provided by each donor, and peripheral blood mononuclear cells were used for TCR beta sequencing. The Qiagen DNeasy Blood Extraction Kit was used to extract genomic DNA from the blood cell samples.

The rearrangement combines TRBV4-1 with TRBJ2-7; a tentative D call is TRBD2 (6 bases match). This TCR was recovered from a man between 50 and 59 years old in good health and CMV-seropositive. The sequenced sample was PBMCs. This receptor carries the CDR3 CASSQGDSGTYEQYF. The sequenced DNA: TGCGCCAGCAGCCAAGGGGATAGCGGAACCTACGAGCAGTACTTC.